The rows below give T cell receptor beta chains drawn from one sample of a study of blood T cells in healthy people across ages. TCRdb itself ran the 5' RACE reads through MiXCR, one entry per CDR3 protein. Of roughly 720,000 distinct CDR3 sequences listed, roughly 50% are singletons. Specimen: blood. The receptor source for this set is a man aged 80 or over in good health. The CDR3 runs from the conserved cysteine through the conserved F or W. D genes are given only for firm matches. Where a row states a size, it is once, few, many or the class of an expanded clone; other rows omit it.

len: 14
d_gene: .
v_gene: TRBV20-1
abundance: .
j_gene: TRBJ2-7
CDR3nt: TGCAGTGCTAGAGATCCCGGCTTTGGGTATGGGCAGTACTTC
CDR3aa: CSARDPGFGYGQYF

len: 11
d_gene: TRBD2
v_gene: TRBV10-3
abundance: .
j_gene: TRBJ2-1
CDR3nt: TGTGCCACTAGCGGGAACAATAAGCAGTTCTTC
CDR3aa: CATSGNNKQFF

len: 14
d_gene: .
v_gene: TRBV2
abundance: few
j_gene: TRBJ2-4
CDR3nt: TGTGCCAGCGGGGATGTCCTTGCCAAAAACATTCAGTACTTC
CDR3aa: CASGDVLAKNIQYF

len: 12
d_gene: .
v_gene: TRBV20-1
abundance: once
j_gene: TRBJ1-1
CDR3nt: TGCAGTGCTACGGGGGGGCTGACTGAAGCTTTCTTT
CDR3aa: CSATGGLTEAFF

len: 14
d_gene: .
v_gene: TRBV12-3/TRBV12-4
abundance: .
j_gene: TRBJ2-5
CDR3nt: TGTGCCAGCAGTTTTACCAGTTACCAAGAGACCCAGTACTTC
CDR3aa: CASSFTSYQETQYF

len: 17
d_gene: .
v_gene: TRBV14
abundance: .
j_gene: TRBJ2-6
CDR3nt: TGTGCCAGCAGCCAATCAGGGGGGAGCTCTGGGGCCAACGTCCTGACTTTC
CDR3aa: CASSQSGGSSGANVLTF

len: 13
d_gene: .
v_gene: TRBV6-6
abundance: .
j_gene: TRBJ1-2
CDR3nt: TGTGCCAGCAGCCAACAGGGTTTCCCTGGCTACACCTTC
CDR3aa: CASSQQGFPGYTF

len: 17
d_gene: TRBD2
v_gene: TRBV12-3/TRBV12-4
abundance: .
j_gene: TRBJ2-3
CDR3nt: TGTGCCAGCAGCGCTCCCGGAACTAGCGGACGCACAGATACGCAGTATTTT
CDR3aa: CASSAPGTSGRTDTQYF

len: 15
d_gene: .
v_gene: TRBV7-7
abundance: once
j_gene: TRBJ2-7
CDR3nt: TGTGCCAGCAGCTTAGCCCTAGACTCCTACAATGAGCAGTACTTC
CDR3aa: CASSLALDSYNEQYF

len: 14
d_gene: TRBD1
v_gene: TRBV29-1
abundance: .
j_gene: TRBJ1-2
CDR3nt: TGCAGCGTTCTCAAGGCGGGGACAGGGGATGTCTACACCTTC
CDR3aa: CSVLKAGTGDVYTF

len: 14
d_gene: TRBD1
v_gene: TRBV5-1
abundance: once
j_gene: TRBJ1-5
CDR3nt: TGCGCCAGCAGTACCGGGACAGTCAATCAGCCCCAGCATTTT
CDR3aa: CASSTGTVNQPQHF

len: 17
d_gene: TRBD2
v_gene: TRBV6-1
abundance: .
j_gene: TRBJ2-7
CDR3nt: TGTGCCAGCAGTCTGCGACTAGCGGGAGGGCCAACCTACGAGCAGTACTTC
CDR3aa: CASSLRLAGGPTYEQYF

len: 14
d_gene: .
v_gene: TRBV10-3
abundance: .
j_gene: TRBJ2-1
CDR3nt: TGTGCCATCAGTAGTTCGGGATCCTACAATGAGCAGTTCTTC
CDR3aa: CAISSSGSYNEQFF